The present T cell receptor (beta chain) was sequenced within a study of CD49a tissue-resident CD8 T cells in human skin (dated by TCRdb to the late 2010s). The study in broad terms: Tissue-resident memory CD8+ T cell subsets in human skin, defined by CD49a, CD69 and CD103 expression, were examined in the study.

The CDR3 contains 13 residues, cysteine and phenylalanine counted. Here the CDR3 DNA is all that survives: 39 bases in frame from base 1. The junction shows trimming of 1 base on V and 8 bases on J, plus 11 bases between the germline ends. The CDR1 and CDR2 encoded by the germline V gene (reference sequence) are SEHNR and FQNEAQ. This clone appeared a few times. There is no known antigen for this receptor. Base qualities are missing; no much larger clone stands one base away. Receptor libraries were prepared by the immunoSEQ multiplex PCR assay. Turning to the authors' computational methods: How frequently each TCR V beta family was used was compared between the sorted CD8+ T cell populations from blood, dermis and epidermis. In TCRdb, the immuneACCESS table is reduced to in-frame sequences with V and J assigned. These tables do not hold every clone; where another copy was compared, an unresolved V gene accounts for under half, and the others remain unexplained. The V and J calls and clone size were taken over from that table, and D and trimming were inferred from the DNA. The sample table lists 900 to 1,000 clones, roughly three fifths of them with a count of one. Around two fifths of the sample comes from the top ten.

For about 5 healthy donors, sorted CD8+ T cells taken from blood, dermis and epidermis had their TCR beta CDR3 regions analysed. Both blood and skin samples were provided by each TCR-sequenced donor, and all TCR-sequenced donors were healthy individuals. Before TCR beta sequencing, CD8+ T cell populations were isolated by sorting. The origin of this receptor is a human donor in good health. This sequence uses TRBV7-9 and TRBJ1-1; tentative D gene TRBD1, with 6 bases matching. The material sequenced was CLA- CD8+ effector memory T cells sorted from blood. Read as DNA, the sequence is TGTGCCAGCAGCTTAGTGGGGACACCAGAAGCTTTCTTT. Its protein is CASSLVGTPEAFF.